This TCR beta chain was captured in a study of cytomegalovirus exposure and HLA in healthy donors. Germline CDR1 SGHRS, CDR2 YFSETQ. CDR3 length equals 15 residues. With respect to this clone: An end of the junction differs from the germline gene, which may be a read error. The sample holds other DNA sequences that translate to the same CDR3.

With 60 Vbeta and 13 Jbeta primers, the PCR was carried out. The data were produced by immunoSEQ multiplex PCR, yet TCRdb's version contains in-frame clones alone and is incomplete. The data show over 120,000 clones, around 86% seen once. The sequenced sample consisted of PBMCs. The chain combines TRBV5-1 with TRBJ2-3; D is unresolved. The clonotype was recovered from a woman aged 25 to 39 in good health and CMV-seronegative. The CDR3 region is CASSLGGSSTDTQYF. The CDR3 nucleotides are TGCGCCAGCAGTTTGGGCGGCTCTAGCACAGATACGCAGTATTTT.